This T cell receptor (beta chain) was profiled in a study of blood T cell repertoires in COVID-19. The wider study: From T cells, B-cell-depleted T cells, or PBMCs came the material, which was cDNA or gDNA.

CDR1 and CDR2 from the germline V gene are SGHTA and FQGNSA. Trimming stripped 4 bases from V and 5 bases from J, with 6 bases between. The CDR3 consists of 12 residues. Authors' methods: Nucleated cell counts were estimated from reference gene primer amplification. Some clones are missing from TCRdb's copy, which holds only in-frame ones; the method was immunoSEQ multiplex PCR. V and J calls and clone size come straight from that table; D and trimming were deduced from the DNA. The sample has over 250,000 clones, about nine tenths seen once. This clonotype was sampled from a man aged 50 or older with acute or convalescent COVID-19. Material: peripheral blood. The genes are TRBV7-2 and TRBJ1-5, with D maybe TRBD1 (5 bases). The chain's CDR3 is CASSSGDQPQHF. The CDR3 DNA reads as TGTGCCAGCAGCTCGGGGGATCAGCCCCAGCATTTT.